The rows below give T cell receptor beta chains drawn from one sample of a study of response to subunit inactivated influenza vaccine. TCRdb re-analysed the RT-PCR reads in MiXCR, keeping a single row per CDR3 protein. This table holds about 570,000 distinct CDR3 sequences, about 10% found once. This same sample was also part of a study on T cells expressing NK-cell markers.

The material sequenced was PBMCs from blood, taken on the day of vaccination. The source is a man aged 50 to 60 who received an inactivated influenza vaccine. CDR3s include the opening cysteine and the closing phenylalanine or tryptophan. Each record gives: J gene, V gene, D gene, clone size, CDR3 protein, CDR3 DNA. The D gene is left open where the match is weak. For some rows the clone size is stated as once, few or many, or as a class when expanded; others skip it.

>TRBJ2-5|TRBV10-3|-|few
CAISPLVGGETQYF
TGTGCCATCAGTCCACTAGTTGGGGGAGAGACCCAGTACTTC
>TRBJ2-5|TRBV7-2|-|-
CASSLGAREETQYF
TGTGCCAGCAGCTTAGGGGCTAGGGAAGAGACCCAGTACTTC
>TRBJ2-7|TRBV5-1|TRBD2|-
CASSLLSGDPYEQYF
TGCGCCAGCAGCTTGCTTAGCGGGGACCCCTACGAGCAGTACTTC
>TRBJ2-7|TRBV12-3/TRBV12-4|-|few
CASSFASYEQYF
TGTGCCAGCAGTTTCGCCTCCTACGAGCAGTACTTC
>TRBJ1-1|TRBV7-9|TRBD1|-
CASSLVVGTEWNTEAFF
TGTGCCAGCAGCTTAGTAGTAGGGACAGAATGGAACACTGAAGCTTTCTTT
>TRBJ1-2|TRBV29-1|-|-
CSAQTDRGYTF
TGCAGCGCACAGACAGATCGGGGCTACACCTTC
>TRBJ2-2|TRBV12-3/TRBV12-4|TRBD2|-
CASSLAGDIGELFF
TGTGCCAGCAGTCTAGCGGGGGACATAGGGGAGCTGTTTTTT
>TRBJ2-3|TRBV2|-|-
CASMPRADTQYF
TGTGCCAGCATGCCCCGGGCAGATACGCAGTATTTT
>TRBJ1-4|TRBV18|TRBD1|-
CASSPTRQGNEKLFF
TGTGCCAGCTCACCAACCCGACAGGGTAATGAAAAACTGTTTTTT
>TRBJ2-7|TRBV20-1|TRBD2|few
CSARDTRLAVGYEQYF
TGCAGTGCTAGAGATACCCGACTAGCGGTAGGTTACGAGCAGTACTTC
>TRBJ2-7|TRBV7-6|TRBD2|many
CASTKLAGPYEQYF
TGTGCCAGCACCAAACTAGCGGGGCCCTACGAGCAGTACTTC
>TRBJ2-1|TRBV5-1|-|many
CASSLRSYNEQFF
TGCGCCAGCAGCTTGAGGTCTTACAATGAGCAGTTCTTC
>TRBJ2-5|TRBV19|-|-
CASSTDYRQETQYF
TGTGCCAGTAGTACGGACTATCGTCAAGAGACCCAGTACTTC
>TRBJ2-3|TRBV20-1|-|many
CSARRVSAGMWGDTQYF
TGCAGTGCTAGACGAGTGAGCGCCGGGATGTGGGGAGATACGCAGTATTTT
>TRBJ2-1|TRBV27|TRBD2|-
CASSLLAGGPGNEQFF
TGTGCCAGCAGTTTGTTAGCGGGAGGGCCGGGCAATGAGCAGTTCTTC
>TRBJ1-1|TRBV11-2|-|-
CASSLSVDRTTEAFF
TGTGCCAGCAGCTTATCGGTAGACCGAACAACTGAAGCTTTCTTT
>TRBJ2-5|TRBV6-1|TRBD2|-
CASSSGRRETQYF
TGTGCCAGCAGTAGCGGGAGGAGAGAGACCCAGTACTTC
>TRBJ2-1|TRBV24-1|-|-
CATSGNNEQFF
TGTGCCACCAGTGGAAACAATGAGCAGTTCTTC
>TRBJ2-3|TRBV6-1|TRBD1|few
CATTTGEADTQYF
TGTGCCACGACGACAGGGGAGGCAGATACGCAGTATTTT
>TRBJ2-7|TRBV7-2|TRBD1|few
CASSSRQGAPKQYF
TGTGCCAGCAGCTCCCGACAGGGGGCCCCCAAGCAGTACTTC
>TRBJ2-7|TRBV9|-|few
CASSVGNRVYEQYF
TGTGCCAGCAGCGTAGGTAACAGGGTCTACGAGCAGTACTTC
>TRBJ1-5|TRBV6-1|TRBD1|few
CASRPGQGSSGQPQHF
TGTGCCAGCAGACCGGGACAGGGGTCCTCTGGGCAGCCCCAGCATTTT
>TRBJ2-5|TRBV5-1|-|many
CASSLARKIQETQYF
TGCGCCAGCAGCTTGGCCAGGAAAATTCAAGAGACCCAGTACTTC
>TRBJ1-6|TRBV6-5|-|few
CASSYSRGFIDSPLHF
TGTGCCAGCAGTTACTCGAGAGGGTTTATTGATTCACCCCTCCACTTT
>TRBJ2-1|TRBV28|TRBD2|few
CASSSGGSWNNEQFF
TGTGCCAGCAGTTCAGGCGGGAGTTGGAACAATGAGCAGTTCTTC
>TRBJ1-2|TRBV25-1|-|many
CASSDRGYYGYTF
TGTGCCAGCAGTGATCGGGGCTACTATGGCTACACCTTC
>TRBJ1-4|TRBV4-2|-|few
CASSQDRLSNEKLFF
TGTGCCAGCAGCCAAGATCGACTGTCAAATGAAAAACTGTTTTTT
>TRBJ2-1|TRBV3-1|-|few
CASSQIDEQFF
TGTGCCAGCAGCCAAATCGATGAGCAGTTCTTC
>TRBJ1-1|TRBV9|-|-
CASSVDSGTEAFF
TGTGCCAGCAGCGTAGACAGTGGCACTGAAGCTTTCTTT
>TRBJ2-7|TRBV7-2|-|few
CASRPGFSYEQYF
TGTGCCAGCAGACCGGGATTCTCCTACGAGCAGTACTTC
>TRBJ2-1|TRBV29-1|-|-
CSVVFAGFSYNEQFF
TGCAGCGTTGTTTTTGCGGGATTCTCCTACAATGAGCAGTTCTTC
>TRBJ1-4|TRBV3-1|TRBD1|few
CASSQRGGQNEKLFF
TGTGCCAGCAGCCAACGTGGGGGACAGAATGAAAAACTGTTTTTT
>TRBJ1-5|TRBV18|-|-
CASSPRGRAGYQPQHF
TGTGCCAGCTCACCACGGGGCAGGGCTGGGTATCAGCCCCAGCATTTT
>TRBJ2-3|TRBV12-3/TRBV12-4|-|-
CASSLMGLSSDTQYF
TGTGCCAGCAGTTTGATGGGACTGAGTTCAGATACGCAGTATTTT
>TRBJ2-7|TRBV5-1|-|-
CASYGTTYEQYF
TGCGCCAGCTATGGTACCACCTACGAGCAGTACTTC
>TRBJ2-5|TRBV11-3|-|few
CASSPSWRQETQYF
TGTGCCAGCAGCCCTTCCTGGCGACAAGAGACCCAGTACTTC
>TRBJ2-5|TRBV30|-|once
CAWSGQGRAQYF
TGTGCCTGGAGTGGTCAGGGAAGGGCCCAGTACTTC
>TRBJ2-1|TRBV3-1|TRBD2|-
CASSQGLAVNEQFF
TGTGCCAGCAGCCAAGGACTAGCGGTGAATGAGCAGTTCTTC
>TRBJ2-7|TRBV20-1|-|few
CSARGLANYEQYF
TGCAGTGCTAGAGGGCTAGCGAACTACGAGCAGTACTTC
>TRBJ2-7|TRBV5-4|-|-
CASSIDRIYEQYF
TGTGCCAGCAGCATCGACCGAATTTACGAGCAGTACTTC
>TRBJ2-7|TRBV11-2|-|few
CASSFGFIDEQYF
TGTGCCAGCAGCTTCGGGTTCATCGACGAGCAGTACTTC
>TRBJ2-2|TRBV12-3/TRBV12-4|TRBD2|many
CASSFGGGASGELFF
TGTGCCAGCAGTTTTGGCGGGGGGGCGTCCGGGGAGCTGTTTTTT